These 24 T cell receptor beta chains were sequenced from one sample in a study of T cell responses to AZD1222 COVID-19 vaccine. Some clones are missing from TCRdb's copy, which holds only in-frame ones; the method was immunoSEQ multiplex PCR. The sample contains roughly 120,000 clones, roughly nine tenths of which appear only once. The sample in question was peripheral blood, obtained on day 0 of AZD1222 vaccination. The source of these receptors is an adult in good health.

The rearrangement links TRBV12-2 to TRBJ1-5. TRBV12-2 is designated a pseudogene. CDR3 length: 17 residues. CDR3 nucleotide sequence: TGTGCAAGTCGCTTAGCATGGTATGGGGGGCCGGGTCAGCCCCAGCATTTT. It specifies CASRLAWYGGPGQPQHF.

The chain recombines TRBV5-6 with TRBJ1-5; 9 bases match TRBD1. This CDR3 comprises 15 residues. V shed 3 bases, J shed 4 bases, and the junction held 5 bases outside the gene matches. Germline values: CDR1 SGHDT, CDR2 YYEEEE. CDR3 sequence (DNA): TGTGCCAGCAGCTCCCGGGACAGGGAGAATCAGCCCCAGCATTTT. The encoded protein is CASSSRDRENQPQHF.

The chain recombines TRBV6-5 with TRBJ2-1; 9 bases are shared with TRBD1. Unmatched junction bases numbered 5, after V lost 6 bases and J lost 8 bases. The CDR3 consists of 13 residues. The germline V gene has CDR1 MNHEY and CDR2 SVGAGI. In DNA form, the CDR3 reads TGTGCCAGCAGAAGGACAGGGGTCTATGAGCAGTTCTTC. This encodes CASRRTGVYEQFF.

This rearrangement joins TRBV11-2 to TRBJ1-2; D unclear. This CDR3 is 15 amino acids long. In germline, CDR1 is SGHAT, CDR2 FQNNGV. The V gene lost 7 bases and the J gene lost 8 bases, with 23 bases spanning the gap. CDR3 loop: CASTTNVDGLGGYTF. The CDR3 DNA follows: TGTGCCAGCACGACCAATGTTGACGGGCTAGGAGGCTACACCTTC. Full variable domain (rest looked up from reference TRBV11-2 and TRBJ1-2): EAGVAQSPRYKIIEKRQSVAFWCNPISGHATLYWYQQILGQGPKLLIQFQNNGVVDDSQLPKDRFSAERLKGVDSTLKIQPAKLEDSAVYLCASTTNVDGLGGYTFGSGTRLTVV.

V is TRBV27 and J is TRBJ1-3; D is undetermined. There are 14 residues in the CDR3. V lost 3 bases to trimming and J lost 0 bases, with 6 bases between them. Germline loops: CDR1 MNHEY, CDR2 SMNVEV (reference sequence). Written as DNA, the CDR3 is TGTGCCAGCAGTTTGACGAACTCTGGAAACACCATATATTTT. Encoded protein: CASSLTNSGNTIYF.

The genes are TRBV6-5 and TRBJ1-3, with 7 bases aligning to TRBD1. V lost 4 bases and J lost 0; bases outside the gene matches: 6. The germline gives CDR1 MNHEY, CDR2 SVGAGI. The CDR3 loop spans 16 amino acids. In DNA form, the CDR3 reads TGTGCCAGCAGTTGGGGAGGGGACAGCTCTGGAAACACCATATATTTT. It translates to CASSWGGDSSGNTIYF.

The chain combines TRBV14 with TRBJ1-2; D is ambiguous. Germline CDR1 is SGHDN and CDR2 is FVKESK. V lost 0 bases and J lost 4, with 12 bases in between. The CDR3 sequence is 15 residues long. This chain's CDR3 is CASSQDRRGPYGYTF. CDR3 DNA sequence: TGTGCCAGCAGCCAAGATAGACGGGGTCCCTATGGCTACACCTTC.

V gene TRBV28 combines with J gene TRBJ1-1; TRBD1 is a possible D gene (5 bases). CDR1 MDHEN and CDR2 SYDVKM come from the germline V gene. The CDR3 length is 12 residues. V was clipped by 6 bases and J by 6 bases, with 11 bases between them. CDR3 coding DNA: TGTGCCAGCAGGCAGGGTCCGTCTGAAGCTTTCTTT. It codes for CASRQGPSEAFF.

The chain combines TRBV7-9 with TRBJ1-1, with D uncertain. Germline CDR1 and CDR2: SEHNR and FQNEAQ (reference sequence). Trimming removed 5 bases from V and 1 base from J, with 8 bases in between. The CDR3 loop spans 13 amino acids. In DNA form, the CDR3 reads TGTGCCAGCAGCCCGCAAAAGAACACTGAAGCTTTCTTT. This sequence encodes CASSPQKNTEAFF.

The chain joins TRBV2 to TRBJ2-1; D is possibly TRBD1 or TRBD2 (6 bases each). Trimming cost V 3 bases and J 14 bases, with 14 bases left between them. The CDR3 contains 12 residues. Germline CDR1 SNHLY, CDR2 FYNNEI. The CDR3 DNA reads as TGTGCCAGCAGTGAGAGGGGGGTATCTGAGTTCTTC. Amino acid sequence: CASSERGVSEFF.

The chain carries TRBV5-1 and TRBJ2-5; D gene ambiguous. The germline CDR1 and CDR2 sequences are SGHRS and YFSETQ. The CDR3 covers 13 residues. Trimming took off 0 bases at V and 3 bases at J, with 6 bases between the two ends. The CDR3, as DNA: TGCGCCAGCAGCTTGGGGGCAAAAGAGACCCAGTACTTC. It yields the protein CASSLGAKETQYF.

The chain couples TRBV4-2 to TRBJ2-1; D not resolved. Trimming shortened V by 3 bases and J by 8 bases, and 11 bases separated the two germline ends. There are 13 residues in the CDR3. Per the germline V gene, CDR1 is LGHNA and CDR2 is YNFKEQ. The CDR3 bases are TGTGCCAGCAGCCATCAGATCGAAGATGAGCAGTTCTTC. Translating gives CASSHQIEDEQFF.

The chain couples TRBV25-1 to TRBJ1-6; D unclear. Germline lookup yields CDR1 MGHDK and CDR2 SYGVNS. The CDR3 length is 16 residues. Between the trimmed V and J ends, which lost 6 bases and 5 bases, there was a span of 17 bases. CDR3 loop: CASSEPRGSDNSPLHF. The DNA of the CDR3 is TGTGCCAGCAGCGAACCTCGTGGGTCCGATAATTCACCCCTCCACTTT. Full variable domain (missing parts from reference TRBV25-1 and TRBJ1-6): EADIYQTPRYLVIGTGKKITLECSQTMGHDKMYWYQQDPGMELHLIHYSYGVNSTEKGDLSSESTVSRIRTEHFPLTLESARPSHTSQYLCASSEPRGSDNSPLHFGNGTRLTVT.

The CDR3 loop reads CASSLRQGEDTQYF. In nucleotides, the CDR3 is TGTGCCAGCAGCCTCCGACAGGGAGAAGATACGCAGTATTTT. The chain combines TRBV4-2 with TRBJ2-3, with 7 positions matching TRBD1. Trimming removed 4 bases from V and 5 bases from J; junction bases left unmatched: 6. This CDR3 is built from 14 residues. Germline-derived CDR1 and CDR2 are LGHNA and YNFKEQ.

This chain uses TRBV28 with TRBJ1-5, with no clear D. With 9 bases removed from V and 3 bases from J, the gap between germline ends came to 12 bases. This CDR3 is built from 13 residues. Germline assignment: CDR1 MDHEN and CDR2 SYDVKM. CDR3 region: CASLSGPNQPQHF. CDR3 in DNA: TGTGCCAGTCTGAGCGGCCCCAATCAGCCCCAGCATTTT.

The rearrangement uses TRBV3-1 (or the pseudogene TRBV3-2) and TRBJ1-4, with TRBD1 matching over 7 bases. The CDR3 runs to 15 residues. Germline values: CDR1 LGHDT, CDR2 YNNKEL (reference sequence). V trimming: 4 bases; J trimming: 7 bases; junction bases outside the gene matches: 9. CDR3: CASSPRGVGGEKLFF. CDR3 DNA sequence: TGTGCCAGCAGCCCCAGGGGGGTTGGGGGTGAAAAACTGTTTTTT.

The chain uses TRBV5-1 and TRBJ1-6; TRBD1 matches 10 bases. This CDR3 spans 17 amino acids. In germline, CDR1 is SGHRS, CDR2 YFSETQ. The trim removed 1 base at V and 10 bases at J, leaving 11 bases unmatched. CDR3 protein: CASSLIPGQGTQSPLHF. In DNA, the CDR3 is TGCGCCAGCAGCTTGATACCGGGACAGGGGACGCAATCACCCCTCCACTTT.

The chain joins TRBV19 to TRBJ1-3, with D tentatively TRBD1 (6 bases). The CDR3 contains 14 residues. V was pared by 5 bases and J by 4 bases, with 12 bases between. Germline CDR1 LNHDA, CDR2 SQIVND (reference sequence). This CDR3 reads CASSDRFYGNTIYF. CDR3 nucleotide sequence: TGTGCCAGTAGTGACAGGTTCTACGGAAACACCATATATTTT.

J is TRBJ2-1 and V is TRBV13; tentatively, D is TRBD1 (7 bases). The CDR3 is made up of 15 amino acids. V was shortened by 1 base and J by 7 bases, with 14 bases between the two germline ends. Germline V lookup: CDR1 PRHDT, CDR2 FYEKMQ (reference sequence). The DNA for the CDR3 is TGTGCCAGCAGCTTAGATGGAGGGGGACAGAATGAGCAGTTCTTC. Translating it yields CASSLDGGGQNEQFF. Combining the CDR3 with reference TRBV13 and TRBJ2-1 gives the whole variable domain AAGVIQSPRHLIKEKRETATLKCYPIPRHDTVYWYQQGPGQDPQFLISFYEKMQSDKGSIPDRFSAQQFSDYHSELNMSSLELGDSALYFCASSLDGGGQNEQFFGPGTRLTVL.

The J gene is TRBJ1-5, the V gene TRBV28; TRBD1 agrees at 7 bases. J was trimmed by 0 bases and V by 6 bases; bases with no gene match: 17. There are 19 residues in the CDR3. Germline CDR1 and CDR2: MDHEN and SYDVKM. CDR3 nucleotides: TGTGCCAGCAGGACAGGTCCTGGCAGGGGGGGGTATAGCAATCAGCCCCAGCATTTT. Protein sequence: CASRTGPGRGGYSNQPQHF.

Turning to this clone: Other DNA sequences in this sample translate to the same CDR3. The rearrangement joins TRBV29-1 to TRBJ1-5; D is uncertain. Germline V gene sequence: CDR1 SQVTM, CDR2 ANQGSEA. V dropped 4 bases and J dropped 1 base, with 5 bases sitting between them. The CDR3 covers 12 residues. CDR3 in amino acids: CSVGGSNQPQHF. The CDR3 DNA sequence: TGCAGCGTTGGAGGGAGCAATCAGCCCCAGCATTTT.

J is TRBJ1-2 and V is TRBV6-5; a weak D match, TRBD1 (5 bases). Germline V CDR1 and CDR2: MNHEY, SVGAGI. With 0 bases removed from V and 5 bases from J, the gap between germline ends came to 16 bases. The CDR3 length is 16 residues. DNA of the CDR3: TGTGCCAGCAGTTACTCGATGGTTGGGGGATTGTATGGCTACACCTTC. Residues: CASSYSMVGGLYGYTF.

The chain is built from TRBV3-1 (or the pseudogene TRBV3-2) and TRBJ2-4; D remains ambiguous. This CDR3 spans 14 amino acids. V was shortened by 1 base and J by 0 bases, with 4 bases between the two germline ends. The germline gives CDR1 LGHDT, CDR2 YNNKEL (reference sequence). The CDR3 here is CASSQALAKNIQYF. The CDR3 DNA reads TGTGCCAGCAGCCAAGCACTAGCCAAAAACATTCAGTACTTC.

This chain uses TRBV7-9 with TRBJ1-4; 7 bases agree with TRBD1. Germline V gene data show CDR1 as SEHNR and CDR2 as FQNEAQ (reference sequence). J lost 4 bases, V lost 5 bases, and 4 bases had no gene match. The CDR3 covers 14 residues. CDR3 nucleotide sequence: TGTGCCAGCAGCCTGGGACAGAGTAATGAAAAACTGTTTTTT. This translates into CASSLGQSNEKLFF.